This T cell receptor (beta chain) comes out of a study of shared clonotypes between healthy human individuals. Study-level findings and limits: All-four-donor shared clonotypes had higher generation probabilities than non-shared clonotypes did. Sample collection involved blood only; tissue repertoires are likely different. A limitation of the genetic and exposure-history diversity represented arose from few donors.

Only one count was recorded for this clone. As yet, its antigen is unknown. The assay was immunoSEQ multiplex PCR, and TCRdb's table has in-frame clones only and misses some. The sample has about 2.4 million clones; more than 85% are singletons. The material sequenced was naive CD4+ T cells from PBMCs. Subset given: CD45RA+ positively selected. This clonotype was obtained from a man aged 18 to 30 in good health. Some clones in this sample may be carry-over from other donors' samples.

The CDR3 sequence is CAWSAGGANVLTF. Written as DNA, the CDR3 is TGTGCCTGGAGTGCAGGAGGGGCCAACGTCCTGACTTTC. The rearrangement uses TRBV30 and TRBJ2-6; D gene uncertain. The CDR3 totals 13 residues. V lost 1 base and J 4 bases, leaving 5 bases between the germline ends. Germline-derived CDR1 and CDR2 are GTSNPN and SVGIG (reference sequence).